The 31 T cell receptor beta chains below were found in one sample sequenced in a study of cytotoxic CD8 clonotypes in ibrutinib-treated CLL. The assay was immunoSEQ multiplex PCR, and TCRdb's table has in-frame clones only and misses some. This table holds fewer than 80,000 clones, 45% to 65% found once. The source material was PBMCs, sampled after 12 months of ibrutinib treatment. Receptors originate from a human donor with chronic lymphocytic leukemia.

The chain couples TRBV5-1 to TRBJ2-2; 7 bases agree with TRBD2. This CDR3 is 16 amino acids long. V lost 1 base, J lost 0 bases, and 3 bases stayed unmatched. The germline V gene encodes CDR1 SGHRS and CDR2 YFSETQ. The CDR3 region is CASSLYAGANTGELFF. CDR3 DNA: TGCGCCAGCAGCTTGTATGCGGGGGCGAACACCGGGGAGCTGTTTTTT.

The V and J genes are TRBV15 and TRBJ1-1; D may be TRBD1 (6 bases). The CDR3 totals 14 residues. V lost 2 bases and J lost 5, with 12 bases in between. Germline CDR1 LNHNV, CDR2 YYDKDF (reference sequence). The DNA of the CDR3 is TGTGCCACCAGCAGATCGCAGGGGACAACTGAAGCTTTCTTT. The encoded protein is CATSRSQGTTEAFF.

The gene calls are TRBV5-1 and TRBJ1-1, with a possible D match to TRBD1 (5 bases). This CDR3 contains 15 residues. Trimming took off 0 bases at V and 8 bases at J, with 17 bases between the two ends. The germline CDR1 and CDR2 sequences are SGHRS and YFSETQ. The CDR3 sequence is CASSLAPGLDLEAFF. CDR3 in DNA: TGCGCCAGCAGCTTGGCCCCGGGGCTAGACCTAGAAGCTTTCTTT. The whole variable domain, remainder taken from reference TRBV5-1 and TRBJ1-1, is KAGVTQTPRYLIKTRGQQVTLSCSPISGHRSVSWYQQTPGQGLQFLFEYFSETQRNKGNFPGRFSGRQFSNSRSEMNVSTLELGDSALYLCASSLAPGLDLEAFFGQGTRLTVV.

The chain combines TRBV7-9 with TRBJ1-6, with D possibly being TRBD1 (5 bases). Germline values: CDR1 SEHNR, CDR2 FQNEAQ (reference sequence). The V gene lost 4 bases and the J gene lost 10 bases, with 11 bases spanning the gap. CDR3 length: 13 amino acids. The CDR3 reads CASSSWGLSPLHF. The CDR3 DNA is TGTGCCAGCAGCTCGTGGGGACTATCACCCCTCCACTTT. The full variable domain, its missing parts supplied by reference TRBV7-9 and TRBJ1-6, is DTGVSQNPRHKITKRGQNVTFRCDPISEHNRLYWYRQTLGQGPEFLTYFQNEAQLEKSRLLSDRFSAERPKGSFSTLEIQRTEQGDSAMYLCASSSWGLSPLHFGNGTRLTVT.

The rearrangement joins TRBV19 to TRBJ2-3; TRBD1 is a possible D gene (5 bases). There are 15 residues in the CDR3. Germline lookup yields CDR1 LNHDA and CDR2 SQIVND (reference sequence). V lost 1 base and J 2 bases, leaving 10 bases between the germline ends. The CDR3 DNA sequence: TGTGCCAGTAGTATAGGGGCAGGGAACACAGATACGCAGTATTTT. Its protein product is CASSIGAGNTDTQYF.

The chain carries TRBV5-6 and TRBJ1-1; 11 nucleotides match TRBD1. This CDR3 is 16 amino acids long. V shed 4 bases, J shed 1 base, and the junction held 6 bases outside the gene matches. Germline V gives CDR1 SGHDT, CDR2 YYEEEE. The chain's CDR3 is CASSPGTGGRNTEAFF. CDR3 DNA sequence: TGTGCCAGCAGCCCCGGGACAGGGGGAAGGAACACTGAAGCTTTCTTT.

To note about this clone: A much larger clone sits a single nucleotide away, making a read error possible. This chain uses TRBV5-6 with TRBJ2-5, with D tentatively TRBD1 (5 bases). The V gene lost 1 base and the J gene lost 3 bases, with 13 bases spanning the gap. Looked up from germline, CDR1 is SGHDT and CDR2 is YYEEEE. This CDR3 has 15 residues. DNA of the CDR3: TGTGCCAGCAGCTTGATAGGGGCCGGCGAAGAGACCCAGTACTTC. Its protein product is CASSLIGAGEETQYF.

The genes are TRBV11-2 and TRBJ2-1; D is uncertain. The CDR3 covers 15 residues. Trimming removed 5 bases from V and 6 bases from J, with 17 bases in between. Germline-derived CDR1 and CDR2 are SGHAT and FQNNGV. DNA for the CDR3: TGTGCCAGCAGCCCCGCGGTTGCAGGTTCCAATGAGCAGTTCTTC. Translated: CASSPAVAGSNEQFF.

This clone occurred once. The V call is TRBV27, the J call TRBJ1-2; D might be TRBD1 (6 bases). Between the trimmed V and J ends, which lost 5 bases and 3 bases, there was a span of 16 bases. The CDR3 has 15 amino acids. Germline V gene lookup returns CDR1 MNHEY and CDR2 SMNVEV (reference sequence). The CDR3 bases are TGTGCCAGCAGTCCCCAAAGGGGGAACGACTATGGCTACACCTTC. Translating gives CASSPQRGNDYGYTF.

The chain has TRBV6-1 and TRBJ1-5; a possible D gene is TRBD1 (5 bases). Trimming left V 5 bases short and J 6 bases short, with 17 bases between. This CDR3 spans 15 amino acids. Germline values: CDR1 MNHNS, CDR2 SASEGT. As DNA, the CDR3 is TGTGCCAGCAGTTCTCCGGGGGGTATTCGTCAGCCCCAGCATTTT. The encoded protein is CASSSPGGIRQPQHF.

The rearrangement uses TRBV28 and TRBJ1-4; the D is unclear. Trimming stripped 6 bases from V and 4 bases from J, with 12 bases between. CDR3 length: 14 residues. Germline V lookup: CDR1 MDHEN, CDR2 SYDVKM. The CDR3 nucleotides read TGTGCCAGCAGGGGAGGGCAAATTAATGAAAAACTGTTTTTT. Its protein product is CASRGGQINEKLFF.

The CDR3 loop reads CASSGDRFNQPQHF. In DNA form, the CDR3 reads TGTGCCAGCAGTGGGGACAGGTTCAATCAGCCCCAGCATTTT. The V call is TRBV6-5, the J call TRBJ1-5; TRBD1 matches 8 bases. CDR1 and CDR2 (germline): MNHEY, SVGAGI. The CDR3 runs to 14 residues. Unmatched junction bases numbered 3, after V lost 5 bases and J lost 3 bases.

The chain links TRBV29-1 to TRBJ2-3; TRBD2 agrees at 12 bases. The CDR3 consists of 15 residues. With 5 bases clipped from V and 3 bases from J, the junction kept 6 bases outside the gene matches. The germline CDR1 and CDR2 sequences are SQVTM and ANQGSEA. CDR3 protein: CSVLGLAGSTDTQYF. The CDR3 nucleotides are TGCAGCGTTCTCGGACTAGCGGGGTCGACAGATACGCAGTATTTT.

This clone was detected once. The CDR3 loop reads CASSASSPGLVGARASGANVLTF. CDR3 in DNA: TGTGCCAGTAGTGCCTCCTCACCGGGACTAGTAGGGGCCCGTGCCTCTGGGGCCAACGTCCTGACTTTC. This chain uses TRBV19 with TRBJ2-6; TRBD2 aligns across 8 bases. In germline, CDR1 is LNHDA, CDR2 SQIVND (reference sequence). The CDR3 totals 23 residues. V was pared by 5 bases and J by 0 bases, with 24 bases of the junction left unmatched. Full variable domain (rest looked up from reference TRBV19 and TRBJ2-6): DGGITQSPKYLFRKEGQNVTLSCEQNLNHDAMYWYRQDPGQGLRLIYYSQIVNDFQKGDIAEGYSVSREKKESFPLTVTSAQKNPTAFYLCASSASSPGLVGARASGANVLTFGAGSRLTVL.

This chain uses TRBV5-4 with TRBJ1-4; TRBD1 matches at 10 bases. The CDR3 has 14 amino acids. Germline V gene sequence: CDR1 SGHNT, CDR2 YYREEE (reference sequence). The V and J ends lost 4 bases and 7 bases, in that order; junction bases with no gene match: 4. The CDR3 DNA follows: TGTGCCAGCAGCCCCGGGACAGGGGTTGAAAAACTGTTTTTT. Its protein is CASSPGTGVEKLFF.

The chain couples TRBV27 to TRBJ1-4; D not resolved. V dropped 4 bases and J dropped 0 bases, with 12 bases sitting between them. In germline, CDR1 is MNHEY, CDR2 SMNVEV (reference sequence). The CDR3 runs 16 residues. The CDR3 reads CASSSLGKATNEKLFF. The CDR3 DNA sequence: TGTGCCAGCAGTTCTTTGGGAAAGGCAACTAATGAAAAACTGTTTTTT.

This chain connects TRBV30 to TRBJ2-3; 9 nucleotides match TRBD1. The CDR3 extends over 16 amino acids. Germline V gene sequence: CDR1 GTSNPN, CDR2 SVGIG (reference sequence). V was pared by 2 bases and J by 0 bases, with 6 bases of the junction left unmatched. CDR3 nucleotide sequence: TGTGCCTGGAGTCGGACACAGGGGGCCAGCACAGATACGCAGTATTTT. This encodes CAWSRTQGASTDTQYF.

V is TRBV19 and J is TRBJ1-5; D is ambiguous. The V gene lost 2 bases and the J gene lost 0 bases, with 5 bases spanning the gap. Per germline, CDR1 LNHDA and CDR2 SQIVND (reference sequence). The length of the CDR3 is 14 residues. Here the CDR3 reads CASSIWYSNQPQHF. The CDR3 coding sequence is TGTGCCAGTAGTATATGGTATAGCAATCAGCCCCAGCATTTT.

The chain joins TRBV5-1 to TRBJ2-3, with D perhaps TRBD2 (6 bases). The CDR3 has 18 residues. With 4 bases removed from V and 4 bases from J, the gap between germline ends came to 25 bases. Germline CDR1 reads SGHRS; CDR2 reads YFSETQ. CDR3 sequence (DNA): TGCGCCAGCAGCCACGACGGGCTAGCGCCAGACTTCCCAGATACGCAGTATTTT. It encodes CASSHDGLAPDFPDTQYF.

The gene calls are TRBV27 and TRBJ2-3; no firm D call. The V end lost 5 bases, the J end lost 1 base, and 7 bases lay between the germline ends. Germline loops: CDR1 MNHEY, CDR2 SMNVEV (reference sequence). This CDR3 comprises 13 residues. CDR3: CASSPPRTDTQYF. In DNA form, the CDR3 reads TGTGCCAGCAGTCCCCCACGCACAGATACGCAGTATTTT.

The CDR3 loop reads CAWSMGGDQPQHF. The CDR3 DNA reads TGTGCCTGGAGTATGGGGGGGGATCAGCCCCAGCATTTT. The chain is built from TRBV30 and TRBJ1-5, with TRBD1 as a possible D gene (5 bases). From germline, CDR1 is GTSNPN and CDR2 SVGIG (reference sequence). The CDR3 runs 13 residues. V shed 2 bases and J shed 5 bases, with 10 bases lying between them.

DNA of the CDR3: TGCGCCAGCAGTGTAGGTAGGGCGAACACTGAAGCTTTCTTT. Its translation: CASSVGRANTEAFF. The chain links TRBV10-1 to TRBJ1-1; D not certain. The CDR3 totals 14 residues. With 4 bases removed from V and 1 base from J, the gap between germline ends came to 10 bases. Per germline, CDR1 WNHNN and CDR2 SYGVQD (reference sequence).

This clone has only a few counts. The CDR3 nucleotides read TGTGCCAGCTCACCGCGGACAGGGGTTAATGAAAAACTGTTTTTT. Protein sequence: CASSPRTGVNEKLFF. J is TRBJ1-4 and V is TRBV18, with TRBD1 matching 9 bases. The CDR3 spans 15 residues. V shed 3 bases, J shed 4 bases, and the junction held 3 bases outside the gene matches. Germline CDR1 is KGHSH and CDR2 is LQKENI.

The rearrangement joins TRBV10-2 to TRBJ1-3; no reliable D call. The CDR3 totals 14 residues. Deletions cut 0 bases from V and 0 bases from J, with 3 bases between. CDR1 and CDR2 from the germline V gene are WSHSY and SAAADI. The CDR3 spells CASSESGSGNTIYF. CDR3 bases: TGCGCCAGCAGTGAGTCCGGCTCTGGAAACACCATATATTTT.

In this sample, this clone turned up once. The V gene is TRBV14, the J gene TRBJ2-1; D perhaps matches TRBD1 (6 bases). CDR3 length: 15 amino acids. Germline CDR1 reads SGHDN; CDR2 reads FVKESK. V was pared by 4 bases and J by 8 bases, with 18 bases between. For the CDR3, the DNA is TGTGCCAGCAGCCCACGCCGACAGGTTTTCGATGAGCAGTTCTTC. Its translation is CASSPRRQVFDEQFF.

The chain is built from TRBV6-5 and TRBJ1-2; D gene uncertain. Between the trimmed V and J ends, which lost 7 bases and 8 bases, there was a span of 14 bases. This CDR3 has 12 residues. Germline loops: CDR1 MNHEY, CDR2 SVGAGI. The CDR3 is CASTPFVGGYTF. The DNA for the CDR3 is TGTGCCAGCACCCCTTTCGTGGGGGGCTACACCTTC.

This chain connects TRBV9 to TRBJ1-1, with D perhaps TRBD1 (6 bases). Germline assignment: CDR1 SGDLS and CDR2 YYNGEE. This CDR3 comprises 18 residues. Between the trimmed V and J ends, which lost 1 base and 0 bases, there was a span of 19 bases. CDR3 DNA: TGTGCCAGCAGCGTACCCCCCTACAGGGATAGGGTGAACACTGAAGCTTTCTTT. This codes for CASSVPPYRDRVNTEAFF.

This chain joins TRBV18 and TRBJ2-1, with 8 bases matching TRBD2. The CDR3 totals 17 residues. Germline assignment: CDR1 KGHSH and CDR2 LQKENI. V gave up 3 bases and J gave up 0 bases; unmatched junction bases: 7. The CDR3 DNA sequence: TGTGCCAGCTCACCGTCACTTAGCGGGGTCTCCTACAATGAGCAGTTCTTC. Protein: CASSPSLSGVSYNEQFF. The full variable domain, completed using reference TRBV18 and TRBJ2-1, is NAGVMQNPRHLVRRRGQEARLRCSPMKGHSHVYWYRQLPEEGLKFMVYLQKENIIDESGMPKERFSAEFPKEGPSILRIQQVVRGDSAAYFCASSPSLSGVSYNEQFFGPGTRLTVL.

The genes are TRBV5-1 and TRBJ2-5, with D maybe TRBD2 (6 bases). With 0 bases removed from V and 9 bases from J, the gap between germline ends came to 18 bases. The CDR3 length is 15 residues. CDR1 and CDR2 from the germline V gene are SGHRS and YFSETQ. The CDR3 loop reads CASSLDGRLGEAQYF. In nucleotides, the CDR3 is TGCGCCAGCAGCTTGGATGGGCGGCTGGGGGAGGCCCAGTACTTC.

This clone is hyperexpanded within its sample. V usage is TRBV19 and J usage is TRBJ2-4; the D is unclear. The CDR3 length is 12 residues. In germline, CDR1 is LNHDA, CDR2 SQIVND (reference sequence). V shed 1 base and J shed 2 bases, with 0 bases lying between them. CDR3 DNA: TGTGCCAGTAGTATAGCCAAAAACATTCAGTACTTC. Its protein is CASSIAKNIQYF.

V usage is TRBV4-2 and J usage is TRBJ2-3, with a possible D match to TRBD2 (6 bases). The germline V and J ends were trimmed by 5 bases and 2 bases, with 17 bases remaining between them. The germline V gene has CDR1 LGHNA and CDR2 YNFKEQ. The CDR3 is 16 amino acids. The CDR3 reads CASSLVASGVTDTQYF. The CDR3 coding sequence is TGTGCCAGCAGCTTAGTGGCGTCGGGAGTCACAGATACGCAGTATTTT.